A single sample gave rise to the 6 T cell receptor beta chains below, sequenced in a study of blood T cells in healthy people across ages. The authors ran a second PCR of roughly 6 to 12 cycles using a sample-barcoded 5' primer and a J-beta primer mix. TCRdb re-called the 5' RACE reads through MiXCR, storing one row per CDR3 protein. Found here are 750,000 to 950,000 distinct CDR3 sequences, roughly 25% of them singletons; the top ten hold 2.5% to 3.5%. These data were also filed under a second study, of T cells of mothers and their children.

Sequencing was done on a sample of blood. Source of these receptors: a boy aged 10-17 years in good health.

In this sample, this clonotype turned up a few times. CDR3 residues: CASSDSQGGGGTDTQYF. CDR3 coding DNA: TGTGCCAGCAGTGACTCCCAGGGAGGAGGGGGCACAGATACGCAGTATTTT. This chain joins TRBV6-4 and TRBJ2-3; maybe TRBD2 (6 bases). Trimming removed 0 bases from V and 1 base from J, with 14 bases in between. CDR1 and CDR2 (germline): MRHNA, SNTAGT. The CDR3 length is 17 residues.

The rearrangement links TRBV5-5 to TRBJ1-5, with no clear D. Germline V gene lookup returns CDR1 SGHKS and CDR2 YYEKEE (reference sequence). The length of the CDR3 is 15 residues. Deletions cut 0 bases from V and 6 bases from J, with 13 bases between. The CDR3 DNA sequence: TGTGCCAGCAGCTTGGGACACTTATCAGGTCAGCCCCAGCATTTT. Its translation: CASSLGHLSGQPQHF.

This clonotype was seen a few times. The rearrangement joins TRBV7-9 to TRBJ1-1; D is unclear. Germline lookup yields CDR1 SEHNR and CDR2 FQNEAQ (reference sequence). The V end lost 3 bases, the J end lost 0 bases, and 11 bases lay between the germline ends. The CDR3 is made up of 15 amino acids. The CDR3 DNA sequence: TGTGCCAGCAGCTTTGCGCGGGTCATGAACACTGAAGCTTTCTTT. This gives the protein CASSFARVMNTEAFF.

This clonotype was recorded once. V is TRBV20-1 and J is TRBJ2-1, with 8 positions matching TRBD2. V lost 5 bases, J lost 0 bases, and 9 bases stayed unmatched. Germline V gives CDR1 DFQATT, CDR2 SNEGSKA (reference sequence). The CDR3 is 16 residues long. The DNA of the CDR3 is TGCAGTGCTTATGCGGGGGGTCCCCCCTCCTACAATGAGCAGTTCTTC. Its protein product is CSAYAGGPPSYNEQFF.

The genes are TRBV5-4 and TRBJ2-3; D is perhaps TRBD2 (5 bases). The CDR3 totals 15 residues. Trimming stripped 3 bases from V and 0 bases from J, with 11 bases between. Germline lookup yields CDR1 SGHNT and CDR2 YYREEE (reference sequence). Written as DNA, the CDR3 is TGTGCCAGCAGCTCAGGACGGACTAGCACAGATACGCAGTATTTT. This codes for CASSSGRTSTDTQYF.

This chain uses TRBV21-1 with TRBJ2-1; the table's TRBD1 call for D was not verified on the DNA. TRBV21-1 is listed as a pseudogene. The CDR3 loop spans 14 amino acids. The CDR3 DNA reads TGTGCCAGCAGAGGGACATTCACCTACAATGAGCAGTTCTTC. Translation: CASRGTFTYNEQFF.